Each of the 7 T cell receptor beta chains below was sequenced from the same sample in a study of T cell repertoires in cytomegalovirus infection. A single record per CDR3 protein comes from TCRdb applying MiXCR to the reads. The sample lists 450,000 to 600,000 distinct CDR3 sequences, approximately 40% seen once, with 35% to 50% in the top ten. The antigens for these receptors are not known. Source: cultured PBMCs, taken from culture after CMV antigen stimulation. The receptor set was obtained from a human donor in good health (CMV status not recorded). Some clones in this sample may be carry-over from other donors' samples.

The chain has TRBV2 and TRBJ2-7; TRBD1 is a possible D gene (5 bases). The germline CDR1 and CDR2 sequences are SNHLY and FYNNEI. Trimming took off 10 bases at V and 0 bases at J, with 13 bases between the two ends. There are 13 residues in the CDR3. The CDR3 spells CATTGQSSYEQYF. The CDR3 DNA sequence: TGTGCCACCACAGGTCAGAGCTCCTACGAGCAGTACTTC.

V usage is TRBV5-1 and J usage is TRBJ2-1; 15 bases fit TRBD2. The V gene end was trimmed by 3 bases and the J gene end by 2 bases; junction bases not matched to a gene: 3. The CDR3 runs to 17 residues. Per germline, CDR1 SGHRS and CDR2 YFSETQ. CDR3 bases: TGCGCCAGCAGCTGGGGACTAGCGGGGGGCGCCTACAATGAGCAGTTCTTC. It yields the protein CASSWGLAGGAYNEQFF.

This clonotype was found a few times. The rearrangement uses TRBV6-5 and TRBJ1-3; D gene uncertain. This CDR3 has 13 amino acids. Germline-derived CDR1 and CDR2 are MNHEY and SVGAGI. Trimming stripped 2 bases from V and 2 bases from J, with 4 bases between. The CDR3, as DNA: TGTGCCAGCAGTTACGAGGCTGGAAACACCATATATTTT. It codes for CASSYEAGNTIYF.

This clonotype turned up a few times. The gene calls are TRBV6-2 or TRBV6-3 and TRBJ2-3; the match to TRBD2 covers 15 bases. CDR1 is MNHEY, CDR2 SVGEGT, per germline. V trimming: 2 bases; J trimming: 4 bases; junction bases outside the gene matches: 4. The CDR3 contains 17 residues. As DNA, the CDR3 is TGTGCCAGCAGTTACGGAGGACTAGCGGGAGGGGCAGATACGCAGTATTTT. Translation: CASSYGGLAGGADTQYF.

The table lists this clonotype with a few counts. The chain has TRBV7-2 and TRBJ1-4, with D possibly TRBD1 on 5 matching bases. The V and J ends lost 5 bases and 2 bases respectively, with 12 bases between them. The CDR3 runs to 15 residues. Germline values: CDR1 SGHTA, CDR2 FQGNSA. CDR3 DNA sequence: TGTGCCAGCAGCCAAACGGGGGGGACTAATGAAAAACTGTTTTTT. The encoded protein is CASSQTGGTNEKLFF.

The chain carries TRBV11-2 and TRBJ2-2; no definite D call. V was trimmed by 5 bases and J by 5 bases, leaving 15 bases between them. This CDR3 contains 15 residues. The germline V gene has CDR1 SGHAT and CDR2 FQNNGV. The CDR3 sequence is CASSPRTPSTGELFF. The CDR3 DNA sequence: TGTGCCAGCAGCCCACGGACGCCGTCGACCGGGGAGCTGTTTTTT.

This clonotype has more than one count but fewer than ten. The CDR3 DNA reads as TGTGCCAGCAGCTTAGTGGGGGATGAGACCCAGTACTTC. As protein: CASSLVGDETQYF. V gene TRBV7-2 combines with J gene TRBJ2-5; TRBD1 or TRBD2 may be the D gene (5 bases each). Trimming shortened V by 1 base and J by 5 bases, and 8 bases separated the two germline ends. CDR1 and CDR2 from the germline V gene are SGHTA and FQGNSA. This CDR3 is built from 13 residues.